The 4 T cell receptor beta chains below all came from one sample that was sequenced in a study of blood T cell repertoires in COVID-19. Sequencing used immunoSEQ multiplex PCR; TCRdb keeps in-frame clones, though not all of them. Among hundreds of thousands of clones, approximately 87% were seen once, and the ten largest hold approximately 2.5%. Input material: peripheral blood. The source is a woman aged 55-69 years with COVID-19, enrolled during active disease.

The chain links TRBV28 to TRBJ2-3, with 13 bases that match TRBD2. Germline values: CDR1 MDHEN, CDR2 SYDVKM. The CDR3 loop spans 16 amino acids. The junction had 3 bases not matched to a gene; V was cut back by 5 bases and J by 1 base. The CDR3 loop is CASSPGLAGGTDTQYF. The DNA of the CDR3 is TGTGCCAGCAGTCCCGGACTAGCGGGGGGCACAGATACGCAGTATTTT.

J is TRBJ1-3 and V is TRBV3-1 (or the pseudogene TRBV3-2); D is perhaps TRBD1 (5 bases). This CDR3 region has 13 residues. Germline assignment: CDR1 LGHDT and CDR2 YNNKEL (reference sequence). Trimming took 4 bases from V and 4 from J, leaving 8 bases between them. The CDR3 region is CASSLQGGNTIYF. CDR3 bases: TGTGCCAGCAGCCTCCAGGGAGGAAACACCATATATTTT.

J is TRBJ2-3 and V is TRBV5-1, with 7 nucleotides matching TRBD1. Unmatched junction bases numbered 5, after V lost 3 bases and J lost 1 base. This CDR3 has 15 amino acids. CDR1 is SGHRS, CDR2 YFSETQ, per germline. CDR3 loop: CASSYRDSRTDTQYF. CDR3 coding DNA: TGCGCCAGCAGCTACCGGGACAGCCGCACAGATACGCAGTATTTT.

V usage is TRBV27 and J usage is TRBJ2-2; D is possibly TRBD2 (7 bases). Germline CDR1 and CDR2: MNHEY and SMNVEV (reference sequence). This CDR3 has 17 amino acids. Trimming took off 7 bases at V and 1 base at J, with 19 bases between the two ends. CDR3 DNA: TGTGCCAGCACTCGACGGGGGGCTCTTGGGAACACCGGGGAGCTGTTTTTT. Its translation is CASTRRGALGNTGELFF.